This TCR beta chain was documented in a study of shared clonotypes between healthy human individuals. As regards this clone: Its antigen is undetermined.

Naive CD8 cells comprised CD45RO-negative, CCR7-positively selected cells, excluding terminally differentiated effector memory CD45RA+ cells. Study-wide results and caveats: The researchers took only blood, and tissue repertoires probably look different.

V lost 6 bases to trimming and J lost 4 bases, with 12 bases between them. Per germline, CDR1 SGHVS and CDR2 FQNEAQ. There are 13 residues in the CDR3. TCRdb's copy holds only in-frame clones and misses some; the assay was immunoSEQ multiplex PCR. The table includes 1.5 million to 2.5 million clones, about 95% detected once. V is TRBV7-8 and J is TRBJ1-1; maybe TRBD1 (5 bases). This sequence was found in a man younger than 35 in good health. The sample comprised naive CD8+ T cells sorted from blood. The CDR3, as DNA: TGTGCCAGCAGTATCGGGGACGTCACTGAAGCTTTCTTT. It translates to CASSIGDVTEAFF.